This passage covers 20 T cell receptor beta chains from one sample sequenced in a study of cytomegalovirus exposure and HLA in healthy donors. The PCR employed 60 Vbeta primers together with 13 Jbeta primers. The method was immunoSEQ multiplex PCR; TCRdb's version includes in-frame clones alone and lacks a portion of them. Of 95,000 to 110,000 clones listed, approximately 66% are singletons. Sequenced input: PBMCs. The receptors derive from a woman aged 45-65 years in good health and CMV-seronegative.

The V gene is TRBV7-9, the J gene TRBJ2-7; D may be TRBD1 (6 bases). Trimming took off 2 bases at V and 6 bases at J, with 14 bases between the two ends. The CDR3 runs 14 residues. The germline CDR1 and CDR2 sequences are SEHNR and FQNEAQ (reference sequence). The CDR3 spells CASSLSPGVGEQYF. In DNA form, the CDR3 reads TGTGCCAGCAGCTTATCTCCAGGGGTTGGCGAGCAGTACTTC.

In nucleotides, the CDR3 is TGTGCCAGCAGCTCAGAGCCTGACAGGGTGGGCGAGACCCAGTACTTC. Protein: CASSSEPDRVGETQYF. The J gene is TRBJ2-5, the V gene TRBV5-4; 7 bases fit TRBD1. CDR1 is SGHNT, CDR2 YYREEE, per germline (reference sequence). The CDR3 runs 16 residues. Trimming removed 3 bases from V and 5 bases from J; junction bases left unmatched: 13.

This chain links TRBV4-2 with TRBJ1-4, with 9 bases aligning to TRBD1. The V gene's germline CDR1 is LGHNA and CDR2 YNFKEQ. This CDR3 region has 14 residues. With V trimmed by 5 bases and J by 7 bases, 5 bases remained unmatched. The CDR3 loop reads CASSEGQGVEKLFF. CDR3 DNA: TGTGCCAGCAGCGAGGGACAGGGCGTTGAAAAACTGTTTTTT.

The CDR3 region is CASKMGINQPQHF. DNA for the CDR3: TGTGCCAGCAAAATGGGCATTAATCAGCCCCAGCATTTT. This sequence joins TRBV2 and TRBJ1-5, with no clear D. The V gene lost 7 bases and the J gene lost 4 bases, with 11 bases spanning the gap. CDR3 length: 13 residues. Germline assignment: CDR1 SNHLY and CDR2 FYNNEI.

This chain links TRBV19 with TRBJ2-5, with 8 bases aligning to TRBD2. Near its end, the DNA agrees better with TRBJ2-7, so the J call may be wrong. From germline, CDR1 is LNHDA and CDR2 SQIVND (reference sequence). The CDR3 runs to 13 residues. The CDR3, as DNA: TGTGCCAGTGAAGTAGCGGGACCTTCCGAGCAGTACTTC. As protein: CASEVAGPSEQYF.

A remark on this clone: The germline gene is not matched at one end of the junction; a read error may be the cause. The sample contains more than one DNA sequence encoding this CDR3. V is TRBV15 and J is TRBJ2-5, with D maybe TRBD2 (5 bases). The CDR3 has 13 amino acids. The V gene's germline CDR1 is LNHNV and CDR2 YYDKDF (reference sequence). Here the CDR3 DNA reads TGTGCCACCAGCAGAGGGACGTCGGGGATGCTAGACTTC. As protein: CATSRGTSGMLDF.

The rearrangement uses TRBV6-4 and TRBJ2-1, with 10 nucleotides matching TRBD2. The CDR3 sequence is 15 residues long. Germline V gene data show CDR1 as MRHNA and CDR2 as SNTAGT. V shed 5 bases and J 7 bases; nucleotides not matched to a gene: 8. This CDR3 is CASSPLAGGQNEQFF. Written as DNA, the CDR3 is TGTGCCAGCAGTCCTTTAGCGGGAGGTCAAAATGAGCAGTTCTTC.

The rearrangement joins TRBV6-5 to TRBJ1-1, with a tentative D call TRBD1 (5 bases). With 6 bases removed from V and 1 base from J, the gap between germline ends came to 9 bases. CDR3 length: 13 amino acids. Germline V gene data show CDR1 as MNHEY and CDR2 as SVGAGI. The CDR3 DNA follows: TGTGCCAGCAGGCAGGGCTCGAACACTGAAGCTTTCTTT. The encoded protein is CASRQGSNTEAFF.

The gene calls are TRBV6-5 and TRBJ2-7; maybe TRBD1 (5 bases). Germline loops: CDR1 MNHEY, CDR2 SVGAGI. This CDR3 has 13 amino acids. Between the trimmed V and J ends, which lost 8 bases and 2 bases, there was a span of 13 bases. The CDR3 sequence: CASGNRSPYEQYF. DNA for the CDR3: TGTGCCAGCGGGAACAGGTCCCCCTACGAGCAGTACTTC.

The rearrangement uses TRBV7-2 and TRBJ2-7; 8 bases fit TRBD1. J gave up 4 bases and V 5 bases, and 7 bases lay outside the gene matches. The CDR3 covers 14 residues. Germline V gene data show CDR1 as SGHTA and CDR2 as FQGNSA. CDR3 region: CASSRATGDYEQYF. CDR3 nucleotide sequence: TGTGCCAGCAGCCGCGCGACAGGGGATTACGAGCAGTACTTC.

The chain joins TRBV19 to TRBJ2-5, with D perhaps matching TRBD2 (5 bases). CDR1 and CDR2 from the germline V gene are LNHDA and SQIVND (reference sequence). With 6 bases removed from V and 4 bases from J, the gap between germline ends came to 12 bases. The CDR3 spans 13 residues. CDR3 protein: CASSGLWTETQYF. The CDR3 DNA follows: TGTGCCAGTAGCGGACTCTGGACAGAGACCCAGTACTTC.

This clone was counted between two and nine times. The V gene is TRBV27, the J gene TRBJ2-7; no clear D gene. This CDR3 spans 14 amino acids. Trimming shortened V by 4 bases and J by 6 bases, and 16 bases separated the two germline ends. Germline-derived CDR1 and CDR2 are MNHEY and SMNVEV (reference sequence). The CDR3 coding sequence is TGTGCCAGCAGTTCACGGTCCAACCCTCCCGAGCAGTACTTC. Translation gives CASSSRSNPPEQYF.

The chain has TRBV5-1 and TRBJ2-7; 13 positions agree with TRBD2. CDR3 length: 19 amino acids. Trimming removed 3 bases from V and 2 bases from J; junction bases left unmatched: 14. Germline CDR1 reads SGHRS; CDR2 reads YFSETQ. The CDR3 nucleotides read TGCGCCAGCAGCTCGGACAGGTCCGGACTAGCGGGAGTGGCCTACGAGCAGTACTTC. It is translated as CASSSDRSGLAGVAYEQYF.

This rearrangement joins TRBV6-5 to TRBJ1-5; TRBD1 agrees at 8 bases. Trimming at V came to 0 bases and at J to 4 bases, leaving 2 bases not matched to a gene. This CDR3 is 15 amino acids long. Germline-derived CDR1 and CDR2 are MNHEY and SVGAGI. This CDR3 reads CASSYSRTGNQPQHF. The CDR3, as DNA: TGTGCCAGCAGTTACTCGAGGACAGGGAATCAGCCCCAGCATTTT.

The chain joins TRBV27 to TRBJ2-3; 8 bases fit TRBD2. Germline lookup yields CDR1 MNHEY and CDR2 SMNVEV (reference sequence). V lost 2 bases to trimming and J lost 7 bases; unmatched junction nucleotides: 14. The CDR3 length is 17 residues. CDR3 sequence (DNA): TGTGCCAGCAGTTTAGGTTGGACTAGCCAAGGTTTGCATACGCAGTATTTT. Amino acid sequence: CASSLGWTSQGLHTQYF.

The rearrangement uses TRBV19 and TRBJ2-5; D may be TRBD2 (5 bases). The CDR3 spans 13 residues. CDR1 is LNHDA and CDR2 is SQIVND in the germline V gene (reference sequence). Trimming took 5 bases from V and 2 from J, leaving 9 bases between them. This CDR3 reads CASSVSGQETQYF. The CDR3 DNA reads TGTGCCAGTAGTGTTTCGGGGCAAGAGACCCAGTACTTC.

The rearrangement links TRBV6-5 to TRBJ1-6; maybe TRBD1 (5 bases). V was clipped by 2 bases and J by 8 bases, with 7 bases between them. Germline CDR1 is MNHEY and CDR2 is SVGAGI. The CDR3 extends over 13 amino acids. The CDR3 DNA sequence: TGTGCCAGCAGTTACAGGGGTTATTCACCCCTCCACTTT. Protein product: CASSYRGYSPLHF.

This chain uses TRBV4-1 with TRBJ1-2, with a weak D call TRBD1 (6 bases). The CDR3 contains 14 residues. Trimming stripped 3 bases from V and 2 bases from J, with 10 bases between. The germline CDR1 and CDR2 sequences are MGHRA and YSYEKL. This chain's CDR3 is CASSQTGLNYGYTF. The CDR3 DNA sequence: TGCGCCAGCAGCCAGACAGGCCTAAACTATGGCTACACCTTC.

The chain employs TRBV19 and TRBJ1-6; D gene unclear. V dropped 5 bases and J dropped 7 bases, with 6 bases sitting between them. From germline, CDR1 is LNHDA and CDR2 SQIVND (reference sequence). There are 12 residues in the CDR3. DNA for the CDR3: TGTGCCAGTAGTCGCGGGAATTCACCCCTCCACTTT. Translation gives CASSRGNSPLHF.

V gene TRBV30 combines with J gene TRBJ1-2, with D possibly TRBD1 on 5 matching bases. The CDR3 length is 15 residues. From germline, CDR1 is GTSNPN and CDR2 SVGIG (reference sequence). Trimming cost V 4 bases and J 0 bases, with 15 bases left between them. This CDR3 reads CAWITRRVTNYGYTF. The CDR3 DNA reads as TGTGCCTGGATAACCCGCAGGGTTACTAACTATGGCTACACCTTC.